Each of the 8 T cell receptor beta chains below was sequenced from the same sample in a study of shared clonotypes between healthy human individuals. Naive CD8 cells lacked CD45RO, underwent positive selection for CCR7 and left out terminally differentiated effector memory CD45RA+ cells. Repertoires were generated with immunoSEQ multiplex PCR, while TCRdb's copy carries only in-frame clones and drops some. The sample lists approximately 590,000 clones, nearly 97% occurring once. The sample taken for sequencing was naive CD8+ T cells sorted from blood. The receptors derive from a woman in her twenties or thirties in good health.

The chain has TRBV7-9 and TRBJ2-7, with 9 bases aligning to TRBD1. CDR3 length: 16 residues. Trimming took 5 bases from V and 6 from J; bases not matched to a gene: 14. The germline gives CDR1 SEHNR, CDR2 FQNEAQ (reference sequence). CDR3 amino acids: CASSPPVGQGIGEQYF. CDR3 bases: TGTGCCAGCAGCCCTCCCGTGGGACAGGGAATCGGCGAGCAGTACTTC.

This chain joins TRBV28 and TRBJ2-7; possible D gene TRBD1, 5 bases. Germline assignment: CDR1 MDHEN and CDR2 SYDVKM. This CDR3 has 14 residues. Trimming cost V 3 bases and J 4 bases, with 13 bases left between them. CDR3 sequence: CASSLSSQVYEQYF. The CDR3, as DNA: TGTGCCAGCAGTTTGTCGTCACAGGTATACGAGCAGTACTTC. The full variable domain, with the rest looked up from reference TRBV28 and TRBJ2-7, is DVKVTQSSRYLVKRTGEKVFLECVQDMDHENMFWYRQDPGLGLRLIYFSYDVKMKEKGDIPEGYSVSREKKERFSLILESASTNQTSMYLCASSLSSQVYEQYFGPGTRLTVT.

This clone was observed once. The V and J genes are TRBV11-2 and TRBJ2-7, with D possibly being TRBD1 or TRBD2 (5 bases each). The CDR3 extends over 14 amino acids. Germline V gene data show CDR1 as SGHAT and CDR2 as FQNNGV. V dropped 3 bases and J dropped 5 bases, with 14 bases sitting between them. CDR3 DNA: TGTGCCAGCAGCTTCCCATGGGGGAAGGACGAGCAGTACTTC. Translating gives CASSFPWGKDEQYF.

The chain links TRBV10-3 to TRBJ2-7, with 9 bases lining up with TRBD2. V lost 3 bases, J lost 6 bases, and 15 bases stayed unmatched. This CDR3 is 17 amino acids long. CDR1 is ENHRY, CDR2 SYGVKD, per germline. CDR3 nucleotide sequence: TGTGCCATCAGTGAAGCGGGAGGCCCCGATGTAGCTACCGAGCAGTACTTC. Protein: CAISEAGGPDVATEQYF.

The chain employs TRBV4-2 and TRBJ2-1, with D perhaps matching TRBD2 (5 bases). CDR3 length: 14 amino acids. Per germline, CDR1 LGHNA and CDR2 YNFKEQ. V lost 6 bases and J 10 bases, leaving 19 bases between the germline ends. The CDR3 nucleotides are TGTGCCAGCAGACTCACGAGTGGAGCGGACGAGCAGTTCTTC. It encodes CASRLTSGADEQFF.

This clone was seen a few times. The chain links TRBV7-9 to TRBJ1-4, with 9 bases aligning to TRBD1. In germline, CDR1 is SEHNR, CDR2 FQNEAQ (reference sequence). Losses at the gene ends were 6 bases for V and 4 bases for J; bases not matched to a gene: 6. CDR3 length: 15 residues. The CDR3: CASSGTGSVNEKLFF. The CDR3 DNA reads as TGTGCCAGCAGTGGGACAGGGTCCGTTAATGAAAAACTGTTTTTT.

The gene calls are TRBV28 and TRBJ2-3; the D gene is possibly TRBD1 (6 bases). Germline V gene lookup returns CDR1 MDHEN and CDR2 SYDVKM. The V gene lost 3 bases and the J gene lost 0 bases, with 10 bases spanning the gap. This CDR3 region has 15 residues. This chain's CDR3 is CASSFGDTSTDTQYF. The CDR3 DNA follows: TGTGCCAGCAGTTTCGGGGACACAAGCACAGATACGCAGTATTTT.

The rearrangement uses TRBV6-5 and TRBJ2-7; D unclear. CDR1 and CDR2 (germline): MNHEY, SVGAGI. The CDR3 runs 13 residues. The V end was cut by 2 bases, the J end by 3 bases, with 8 bases between. CDR3 in DNA: TGTGCCAGCAGTTACGGGGAAGACTACGAGCAGTACTTC. Translated, it gives CASSYGEDYEQYF.